This is a list of T cell receptor beta chains from one sample in a study of blood T cell repertoires in COVID-19. Sequencing was performed with immunoSEQ multiplex PCR; in TCRdb, only in-frame clones are kept and a portion is missing. This repertoire shows 270,000 or so clones, roughly nine tenths found once; its top ten account for approximately 12%. The sequencing sample was made of peripheral blood. Receptor source: a woman aged 25 to 45 with COVID-19, enrolled during active disease. CDR3s include the opening cysteine and the closing phenylalanine or tryptophan. The order of the fields is D gene, clone size, J gene, V gene, CDR3 length, CDR3 protein, CDR3 DNA. D genes are given only for firm matches. Clone size is stated in some rows and not others, as once, few, many or a class when expanded.

D gene: TRBD1
clone size: once
J gene: TRBJ1-3
V gene: TRBV7-2
CDR3 length: 15
CDR3 protein: CASSPRTGSGNTIYF
CDR3 DNA: TGTGCCAGCAGCCCGCGGACAGGGTCGGGAAACACCATATATTTT

D gene: TRBD2
clone size: NA
J gene: TRBJ2-3
V gene: TRBV5-4
CDR3 length: 15
CDR3 protein: CASSLGLAGGDTQYF
CDR3 DNA: TGTGCCAGCAGCCTGGGACTAGCGGGAGGAGATACGCAGTATTTT

D gene: NA
clone size: NA
J gene: TRBJ2-5
V gene: TRBV5-1
CDR3 length: 11
CDR3 protein: CASSQKETQYF
CDR3 DNA: TGCGCCAGCAGCCAAAAAGAGACCCAGTACTTC

D gene: NA
clone size: NA
J gene: TRBJ2-1
V gene: TRBV7-2
CDR3 length: 11
CDR3 protein: CASSLGGEQFF
CDR3 DNA: TGTGCCAGCAGCCTCGGGGGAGAGCAGTTCTTC

D gene: TRBD2
clone size: NA
J gene: TRBJ2-1
V gene: TRBV19
CDR3 length: 16
CDR3 protein: CASSVTSGGGYNEQFF
CDR3 DNA: TGTGCCAGTAGTGTTACTAGCGGGGGGGGTTACAATGAGCAGTTCTTC

D gene: TRBD1
clone size: NA
J gene: TRBJ1-1
V gene: TRBV19
CDR3 length: 15
CDR3 protein: CASSTYRGGGTEAFF
CDR3 DNA: TGTGCCAGTAGTACTTACAGGGGCGGTGGGACTGAAGCTTTCTTT

D gene: TRBD2
clone size: NA
J gene: TRBJ2-1
V gene: TRBV18
CDR3 length: 17
CDR3 protein: CASSPRLLAGSYNEQFF
CDR3 DNA: TGTGCCAGCTCACCACGGTTATTAGCGGGGTCCTACAATGAGCAGTTCTTC

D gene: NA
clone size: once
J gene: TRBJ1-6
V gene: TRBV18
CDR3 length: 18
CDR3 protein: CASSPQSGVSSYNSPLHF
CDR3 DNA: TGTGCCAGCTCACCACAAAGCGGAGTAAGCTCCTATAATTCACCCCTCCACTTT

D gene: NA
clone size: NA
J gene: TRBJ2-3
V gene: TRBV3-1/TRBV3-2
CDR3 length: 13
CDR3 protein: CASTPEGWDTQYF
CDR3 DNA: TGTGCCAGCACCCCTGAGGGCTGGGATACGCAGTATTTT

D gene: NA
clone size: NA
J gene: TRBJ2-3
V gene: TRBV6-2/TRBV6-3
CDR3 length: 14
CDR3 protein: CASSYSRGVGTQYF
CDR3 DNA: TGTGCCAGCAGTTACTCACGGGGAGTCGGCACGCAGTATTTT

D gene: NA
clone size: NA
J gene: TRBJ1-6
V gene: TRBV11-2
CDR3 length: 13
CDR3 protein: CASSETYNSPLHF
CDR3 DNA: TGTGCCAGCAGCGAGACCTATAATTCACCCCTCCACTTT

D gene: TRBD1
clone size: NA
J gene: TRBJ1-2
V gene: TRBV29-1
CDR3 length: 15
CDR3 protein: CSVEDLGTDNYGYTF
CDR3 DNA: TGCAGCGTTGAAGATCTAGGGACAGACAACTATGGCTACACCTTC

D gene: TRBD1
clone size: NA
J gene: TRBJ2-5
V gene: TRBV4-1
CDR3 length: 13
CDR3 protein: CASSRTGGETQYF
CDR3 DNA: TGCGCCAGCAGCCGTACAGGGGGGGAGACCCAGTACTTC

D gene: NA
clone size: once
J gene: TRBJ1-4
V gene: TRBV30
CDR3 length: 17
CDR3 protein: CAWSATGSFETNEKLFF
CDR3 DNA: TGTGCCTGGAGCGCGACAGGAAGTTTTGAAACTAATGAAAAACTGTTTTTT

D gene: NA
clone size: NA
J gene: TRBJ1-3
V gene: TRBV2
CDR3 length: 15
CDR3 protein: CASRSYSNSGNTIYF
CDR3 DNA: TGTGCCAGCAGGTCCTACAGTAACTCTGGAAACACCATATATTTT

D gene: NA
clone size: NA
J gene: TRBJ1-1
V gene: TRBV5-5
CDR3 length: 15
CDR3 protein: CASSLMQGMNTEAFF
CDR3 DNA: TGTGCCAGCAGCTTGATGCAGGGGATGAACACTGAAGCTTTCTTT

D gene: NA
clone size: NA
J gene: TRBJ1-6
V gene: TRBV3-1/TRBV3-2
CDR3 length: 14
CDR3 protein: CASTGQSNNSPLHF
CDR3 DNA: TGTGCCAGCACCGGACAAAGCAATAATTCACCCCTCCACTTT

D gene: TRBD2
clone size: NA
J gene: TRBJ2-1
V gene: TRBV19
CDR3 length: 15
CDR3 protein: CASSIGGGAPREQFF
CDR3 DNA: TGTGCCAGTAGTATTGGCGGGGGGGCCCCTCGAGAGCAGTTCTTC

D gene: TRBD1
clone size: NA
J gene: TRBJ1-1
V gene: TRBV7-2
CDR3 length: 13
CDR3 protein: CASSYSGQAETFF
CDR3 DNA: TGTGCCAGCAGCTATTCGGGACAGGCTGAAACTTTCTTT

D gene: TRBD2
clone size: NA
J gene: TRBJ2-3
V gene: TRBV19
CDR3 length: 14
CDR3 protein: CASSISGGLNTQYF
CDR3 DNA: TGTGCCAGTAGTATATCGGGGGGGTTAAATACGCAGTATTTT

D gene: NA
clone size: few
J gene: TRBJ2-1
V gene: TRBV1
CDR3 length: 15
CDR3 protein: CTSSQVSSAVHEQFF
CDR3 DNA: TGCACCAGCAGCCAAGTAAGCTCGGCGGTCCATGAGCAGTTCTTC

D gene: NA
clone size: once
J gene: TRBJ1-2
V gene: TRBV20-1
CDR3 length: 11
CDR3 protein: CSAYDSYGYTF
CDR3 DNA: TGCAGTGCTTATGACAGTTATGGCTACACCTTC

D gene: NA
clone size: NA
J gene: TRBJ2-7
V gene: TRBV5-6
CDR3 length: 13
CDR3 protein: CASSLGWGSEQYF
CDR3 DNA: TGTGCCAGCAGCTTGGGTTGGGGCTCCGAGCAGTACTTC

D gene: NA
clone size: NA
J gene: TRBJ1-4
V gene: TRBV12-2
CDR3 length: 15
CDR3 protein: CASRTGQATNEKLFF
CDR3 DNA: TGTGCAAGTCGCACGGGACAGGCAACTAATGAAAAACTGTTTTTT

D gene: NA
clone size: NA
J gene: TRBJ2-5
V gene: TRBV11-3
CDR3 length: 15
CDR3 protein: CASSNRGGAWETQYF
CDR3 DNA: TGTGCCAGCAGCAATCGTGGGGGGGCATGGGAGACCCAGTACTTC

D gene: NA
clone size: NA
J gene: TRBJ1-1
V gene: TRBV7-6
CDR3 length: 14
CDR3 protein: CASSSGPRGTEAFF
CDR3 DNA: TGTGCCAGCAGTTCCGGGCCACGAGGGACTGAAGCTTTCTTT

D gene: NA
clone size: NA
J gene: TRBJ2-7
V gene: TRBV11-2
CDR3 length: 18
CDR3 protein: CASSLQSVRVSSSYEQYF
CDR3 DNA: TGTGCCAGCAGCTTACAATCGGTGAGGGTCAGCAGCTCCTACGAGCAGTACTTC

D gene: TRBD1
clone size: NA
J gene: TRBJ1-2
V gene: TRBV27
CDR3 length: 13
CDR3 protein: CASSFSGQGDYTF
CDR3 DNA: TGTGCCAGCAGTTTTAGTGGACAGGGGGACTACACCTTC

D gene: TRBD1
clone size: once
J gene: TRBJ2-7
V gene: TRBV7-8
CDR3 length: 15
CDR3 protein: CASIPVRGPLSEQYF
CDR3 DNA: TGTGCCAGCATCCCCGTTAGGGGGCCCCTAAGCGAGCAGTACTTC

D gene: NA
clone size: NA
J gene: TRBJ1-1
V gene: TRBV28
CDR3 length: 14
CDR3 protein: CASSIIQGGTEAFF
CDR3 DNA: TGTGCCAGCAGCATAATACAGGGTGGCACTGAAGCTTTCTTT

D gene: NA
clone size: NA
J gene: TRBJ1-1
V gene: TRBV6-1
CDR3 length: 14
CDR3 protein: CASSEGGVRTEAFF
CDR3 DNA: TGTGCCAGCAGTGAGGGGGGAGTAAGGACTGAAGCTTTCTTT

D gene: TRBD1
clone size: NA
J gene: TRBJ1-3
V gene: TRBV5-4
CDR3 length: 15
CDR3 protein: CASSLDGTAYNTIYF
CDR3 DNA: TGTGCCAGCAGCTTGGATGGGACAGCTTACAACACCATATATTTT

D gene: NA
clone size: NA
J gene: TRBJ1-3
V gene: TRBV19
CDR3 length: 13
CDR3 protein: CASKGVPGNTIYF
CDR3 DNA: TGTGCCTCCAAAGGGGTCCCTGGAAACACCATATATTTT

D gene: NA
clone size: NA
J gene: TRBJ2-3
V gene: TRBV5-1
CDR3 length: 15
CDR3 protein: CASSLTGVSTDTQYF
CDR3 DNA: TGCGCCAGCAGCTTGACGGGGGTTAGCACAGATACGCAGTATTTT

D gene: TRBD1
clone size: NA
J gene: TRBJ2-1
V gene: TRBV7-9
CDR3 length: 15
CDR3 protein: CASSPWDRGSNEQFF
CDR3 DNA: TGTGCCAGCAGCCCTTGGGACAGGGGGTCCAATGAGCAGTTCTTC

D gene: NA
clone size: NA
J gene: TRBJ1-2
V gene: TRBV5-1
CDR3 length: 14
CDR3 protein: CASSLAGKVEGYTF
CDR3 DNA: TGCGCCAGCAGCTTGGCGGGGAAGGTCGAAGGCTACACCTTC

D gene: TRBD2
clone size: NA
J gene: TRBJ2-2
V gene: TRBV19
CDR3 length: 15
CDR3 protein: CASSILAGGTGELFF
CDR3 DNA: TGTGCCAGTAGTATCCTAGCGGGGGGCACCGGGGAGCTGTTTTTT

D gene: NA
clone size: NA
J gene: TRBJ2-7
V gene: TRBV27
CDR3 length: 13
CDR3 protein: CASSFGGWDEQYF
CDR3 DNA: TGTGCCAGCAGTTTCGGGGGTTGGGACGAGCAGTACTTC

D gene: NA
clone size: once
J gene: TRBJ2-3
V gene: TRBV12-3/TRBV12-4
CDR3 length: 13
CDR3 protein: CASSFGETDTQYF
CDR3 DNA: TGTGCCAGCAGTTTCGGGGAAACAGATACGCAGTATTTT

D gene: NA
clone size: few
J gene: TRBJ1-2
V gene: TRBV7-9
CDR3 length: 15
CDR3 protein: CASSLGGSADYGYTF
CDR3 DNA: TGTGCCAGCAGCTTAGGAGGCTCGGCAGACTATGGCTACACCTTC